This entry features one T cell receptor (beta chain) sequence. It was with random hexamers that 0.5 to 1 ug RNA was reverse transcribed. With immunoSEQ multiplex PCR, TCR beta CDR3 was amplified across 54 Vbeta and 13 Jbeta. TCRdb re-called the immunoSEQ multiplex PCR reads through MiXCR, storing one row per CDR3 protein. This table holds 150,000 or so distinct CDR3 sequences, about 94% found once. CD8+ and CD4+ T cells circulating in blood were sequenced for TCR beta. Bulk CD8+ and CD4+ cells came from magnetic negative isolation; CD8+ TEMRA by FACS. This sample is drawn from a study of CD8 T cells in Susac syndrome. The V gene's germline CDR1 is LGHDT and CDR2 YNNKEL (reference sequence). Trimming pared 0 bases from V and 6 bases from J, leaving 16 bases between. CDR3 length: 16 amino acids.

The sample taken for sequencing was CD8+ T cells from PBMCs. The chain is built from TRBV3-1 and TRBJ2-3; D is perhaps TRBD1 or TRBD2 (5 bases each). The source is a human donor with multiple sclerosis. Here the CDR3 DNA reads TGTGCCAGCAGCCAAGAAATCGGGGCCGGTTCGGATACGCAGTATTTT. Residues: CASSQEIGAGSDTQYF.